These 7 T cell receptor beta chains were sequenced from one sample in a study of T cell responses to AZD1222 COVID-19 vaccine. TCRdb's table, derived via immunoSEQ multiplex PCR, lists solely in-frame clones and lacks some. The sample has fewer than 200,000 clones, 70% to 90% seen once. The source was peripheral blood, collected on day 0 of AZD1222 vaccination. Every receptor here comes from an adult in good health.

The chain has TRBV28 and TRBJ1-2; D uncertain. The V and J ends lost 5 bases and 8 bases respectively, with 21 bases between them. The CDR3 consists of 15 residues. CDR1 MDHEN and CDR2 SYDVKM come from the germline V gene. The CDR3 nucleotides read TGTGCCAGCAGTCCTCCATCGTCCCCGCGCTGGGGCTACACCTTC. It yields the protein CASSPPSSPRWGYTF.

This chain links TRBV18 with TRBJ2-7; 7 bases match TRBD1. Germline loops: CDR1 KGHSH, CDR2 LQKENI. V dropped 5 bases and J dropped 6; count of bases not matched to a gene: 10. The CDR3 length is 14 residues. The CDR3: CASSVSRQGSEQYF. The CDR3 DNA reads as TGTGCCAGCTCAGTTTCCCGACAGGGCTCCGAGCAGTACTTC. The full variable domain, with the rest looked up from reference TRBV18 and TRBJ2-7, is NAGVMQNPRHLVRRRGQEARLRCSPMKGHSHVYWYRQLPEEGLKFMVYLQKENIIDESGMPKERFSAEFPKEGPSILRIQQVVRGDSAAYFCASSVSRQGSEQYFGPGTRLTVT.

This clone has just one count. The V call is TRBV11-2, the J call TRBJ2-2; possible D gene TRBD2, 5 bases. Germline V gene sequence: CDR1 SGHAT, CDR2 FQNNGV. Trimming cost V 5 bases and J 6 bases, with 7 bases left between them. The CDR3 contains 12 residues. CDR3 sequence reads: CASSNSAGELFF. The CDR3 DNA reads as TGTGCCAGCAGCAATAGCGCCGGGGAGCTGTTTTTT.

The chain recombines TRBV7-6 with TRBJ2-7, with 8 bases fitting TRBD1. The V gene's germline CDR1 is SGHVS and CDR2 FNYEAQ. V shed 5 bases and J 9 bases; nucleotides not matched to a gene: 15. The length of the CDR3 is 15 residues. The CDR3 coding sequence is TGTGCCAGCAGCCCGGGCCTGGGACAGGTCACCGGGCAGTACTTC. This gives the protein CASSPGLGQVTGQYF.

The chain employs TRBV6-6 and TRBJ1-2; D uncertain. V shed 6 bases and J shed 2 bases, with 13 bases lying between them. Germline V gene lookup returns CDR1 MNHNY and CDR2 SVGAGI (reference sequence). This CDR3 has 14 residues. Written as DNA, the CDR3 is TGTGCCAGCAGCCCTGGACCGGAAAACTATGGCTACACCTTC. Translating gives CASSPGPENYGYTF.

This clone has a single count. This chain connects TRBV19 to TRBJ1-6; D remains ambiguous. Trimming pared 6 bases from V and 7 bases from J, leaving 22 bases between. The CDR3 sequence is 17 residues long. Germline CDR1 and CDR2: LNHDA and SQIVND (reference sequence). CDR3 residues: CASSTKLGGSWNSPLHF. The CDR3 bases are TGTGCCAGTAGCACAAAACTGGGAGGGTCTTGGAATTCACCCCTCCACTTT.

The chain uses TRBV21-1 and TRBJ1-3; the table's TRBD1 call for D was not verified on the DNA. TRBV21-1 is tagged as a pseudogene. This CDR3 is 14 amino acids long. CDR3 nucleotide sequence: TGTGCCAGCAGCATCCGACAGACGGCGCACACCATATATTTT. It is translated as CASSIRQTAHTIYF.